This T cell receptor beta chain derives from a study of blood T cell repertoires in COVID-19. Overall study: Donors in the United States, Italy and Spain gave samples during acute or convalescent COVID-19. Sample material is recorded as cDNA or gDNA derived from T cells, B-cell-depleted T cells, or PBMCs.

Authors' processing steps: Amplification with reference gene primers provided the estimates of nucleated cell counts. The assay was immunoSEQ multiplex PCR, and TCRdb's table has in-frame clones only and misses some. The DNA gave D and trimming, while V, J and clone size come from that table. Of about 180,000 clones detected, around 85% appear once; the ten largest clones hold approximately 11%. The material sequenced was peripheral blood. This receptor was obtained from a human donor with active or convalescent COVID-19. The donor label of this sample is uncertain.

DNA for the CDR3: TGTGCCAGCAGCTTAGCGGAAATTATCTCCTACAATGAGCAGTTCTTC. Its translation is CASSLAEIISYNEQFF. The V and J genes are TRBV5-8 and TRBJ2-1; D might be TRBD2 (5 bases). CDR1 and CDR2 (germline): SGHTS, YDEGEE. V lost 2 bases and J lost 0, with 12 bases in between. CDR3 length: 16 amino acids.